These 25 T cell receptor beta chains came from one sample sequenced in a study of blood T cell repertoires in COVID-19 (dated by TCRdb to about 2020). Library preparation was by the immunoSEQ multiplex PCR assay. This immuneACCESS table, as held by TCRdb, lists in-frame sequences with V and J called but not all clones. Of the missing ones, under half trace to an unresolved V gene in checked studies; the others have no known cause. The sample table shows about 310,000 clones, and around 90% are seen once. More than 0.85% of the sample comes from the top ten. The sequenced sample consisted of peripheral blood. Receptor source: a woman between 40 and 55 years old with COVID-19, enrolled during active disease.

This sequence joins TRBV11-2 and TRBJ2-2; D might be TRBD2 (5 bases). The germline CDR1 and CDR2 sequences are SGHAT and FQNNGV. This CDR3 contains 13 residues. V lost 5 bases and J lost 7, with 11 bases in between. For the CDR3, the DNA is TGTGCCAGCAGCCCCGACTATAACGGGGAGCTGTTTTTT. The encoded protein is CASSPDYNGELFF.

The chain joins TRBV7-2 to TRBJ2-5; 8 positions match TRBD2. The J segment lost 4 bases and the V segment lost 0 bases, leaving 16 bases of the junction unmatched. The germline V gene encodes CDR1 SGHTA and CDR2 FQGNSA. The CDR3 totals 19 residues. The CDR3 bases are TGTGCCAGCAGCTTAGCTCGGGGCGGGGGGACATGGGGCAGAGAGACCCAGTACTTC. It is translated as CASSLARGGGTWGRETQYF.

The CDR3 nucleotides are TGTGCCAGCAGTGAAGGAGGGACAGGGCGGGGCTACACCTTC. It translates to CASSEGGTGRGYTF. This chain uses TRBV6-1 with TRBJ1-2, with 9 bases matching TRBD1. The germline V gene has CDR1 MNHNS and CDR2 SASEGT. V was pared by 1 base and J by 8 bases, with 5 bases of the junction left unmatched. CDR3 length equals 14 residues.

V gene TRBV28 combines with J gene TRBJ2-1; TRBD2 aligns across 10 bases. CDR3 length: 13 residues. Germline CDR1 and CDR2: MDHEN and SYDVKM. The trim removed 11 bases at V and 2 bases at J, leaving 3 bases unmatched. This CDR3 reads CAGAGGPYNEQFF. The CDR3 nucleotides are TGTGCCGGAGCGGGAGGGCCCTACAATGAGCAGTTCTTC.

The J gene is TRBJ2-7, the V gene TRBV5-1; TRBD1 agrees at 9 bases. The germline V gene has CDR1 SGHRS and CDR2 YFSETQ. This CDR3 has 15 residues. Unmatched junction bases numbered 10, after V lost 5 bases and J lost 4 bases. Here the CDR3 DNA reads TGCGCCAGCAGGGTCTCCTGGGACAGGGAATACGAGCAGTACTTC. Its protein product is CASRVSWDREYEQYF.

The V call is TRBV7-2, the J call TRBJ2-5; 9 nucleotides align to TRBD1. The CDR3 loop spans 14 amino acids. Per germline, CDR1 SGHTA and CDR2 FQGNSA. With V trimmed by 6 bases and J by 2 bases, 4 bases remained unmatched. In DNA, the CDR3 is TGTGCCAGCAGACGGGACAGGGTTCAAGAGACCCAGTACTTC. Translating it yields CASRRDRVQETQYF.

The gene calls are TRBV4-3 and TRBJ2-1; the match to TRBD2 covers 14 bases. Trimming at V came to 5 bases and at J to 7 bases, leaving 13 bases not matched to a gene. Germline V gives CDR1 LGHNA, CDR2 YSLEER. This CDR3 spans 18 amino acids. CDR3 DNA: TGCGCCAGCAGCTTTATGGCCGGGACTAGCGGGAGAGGGAATGAGCAGTTCTTC. Its protein is CASSFMAGTSGRGNEQFF.

The CDR3 DNA reads TGTGCCAGCAGTGTCCAGGGCCCGTTCTATGGCTACACCTTC. The encoded protein is CASSVQGPFYGYTF. The gene calls are TRBV28 and TRBJ1-2; weak D call: TRBD1 (5 bases). The germline gives CDR1 MDHEN, CDR2 SYDVKM. CDR3 length: 14 amino acids. With 5 bases removed from V and 4 bases from J, the gap between germline ends came to 14 bases.

The rearrangement links TRBV4-1 to TRBJ1-1, with a weak D call TRBD1 (5 bases). Germline V CDR1 and CDR2: MGHRA, YSYEKL. This CDR3 is built from 15 residues. Trimming took 4 bases from V and 5 from J, leaving 17 bases between them. The DNA for the CDR3 is TGCGCCAGCAGCCTACTTAGGGGCGAACAAACTGAAGCTTTCTTT. It codes for CASSLLRGEQTEAFF.

This rearrangement joins TRBV30 to TRBJ1-4; a possible D gene is TRBD1 (6 bases). This CDR3 has 13 residues. Germline lookup yields CDR1 GTSNPN and CDR2 SVGIG (reference sequence). The V end was cut by 2 bases, the J end by 8 bases, with 12 bases between. In DNA form, the CDR3 reads TGTGCCTGGAGTATCACAGGGTGGGAAAAACTGTTTTTT. It encodes CAWSITGWEKLFF. The whole variable domain, filled in from reference TRBV30 and TRBJ1-4, reads SQTIHQWPATLVQPVGSPLSLECTVEGTSNPNLYWYRQAAGRGLQLLFYSVGIGQISSEVPQNLSASRPQDRQFILSSKKLLLSDSGFYLCAWSITGWEKLFFGSGTQLSVL.

This clone showed up just a few times. J is TRBJ1-1 and V is TRBV30; D gene uncertain. V was shortened by 4 bases and J by 0 bases, with 3 bases between the two germline ends. The CDR3 is 11 amino acids. Germline CDR1 is GTSNPN and CDR2 is SVGIG (reference sequence). The CDR3 protein is CAWKLNTEAFF. CDR3 DNA sequence: TGTGCCTGGAAGCTGAACACTGAAGCTTTCTTT.

This clone was found a few times. The chain employs TRBV12-3 or TRBV12-4 and TRBJ1-2; D gene ambiguous. The CDR3 is 13 residues long. V lost 1 base, J lost 5 bases, and 8 bases lay in between. This CDR3 reads CASSLGWQYGYTF. The CDR3 region has the DNA TGTGCCAGCAGTTTAGGGTGGCAGTATGGCTACACCTTC.

The chain recombines TRBV7-3 with TRBJ2-3; no clear D. The CDR3 spans 13 residues. CDR1 SGHTA and CDR2 FQGTGA come from the germline V gene. With 1 base removed from V and 6 bases from J, the gap between germline ends came to 8 bases. The CDR3 protein is CASSLKAFDTQYF. The CDR3 DNA reads TGTGCCAGCAGCTTAAAAGCCTTTGATACGCAGTATTTT. Complete variable domain (other parts from reference TRBV7-3 and TRBJ2-3): GAGVSQTPSNKVTEKGKYVELRCDPISGHTALYWYRQSLGQGPEFLIYFQGTGAADDSGLPNDRFFAVRPEGSVSTLKIQRTERGDSAVYLCASSLKAFDTQYFGPGTRLTVL.

This CDR3 reads CASSSILARTYEQYF. In DNA, the CDR3 is TGTGCCAGCAGTTCCATACTAGCGCGGACCTACGAGCAGTACTTC. V gene TRBV27 combines with J gene TRBJ2-7, with 7 bases aligning to TRBD2. The CDR3 spans 15 residues. The junction had 8 bases not matched to a gene; V was cut back by 4 bases and J by 2 bases. Germline CDR1 is MNHEY and CDR2 is SMNVEV (reference sequence).

The chain joins TRBV9 to TRBJ2-3; a weak D match, TRBD2 (6 bases). Looked up from germline, CDR1 is SGDLS and CDR2 is YYNGEE. V gave up 1 base and J gave up 2 bases, with 14 bases separating them. The CDR3 has 16 residues. CDR3 sequence (DNA): TGTGCCAGCAGCGTATTCGGGGGTACGCTCACAGATACGCAGTATTTT. This encodes CASSVFGGTLTDTQYF.

The chain recombines TRBV15 with TRBJ1-2; TRBD1 might be the D (5 bases). The germline V and J ends were trimmed by 5 bases and 8 bases, with 12 bases remaining between them. Germline V lookup: CDR1 LNHNV, CDR2 YYDKDF (reference sequence). CDR3 size: 12 residues. The CDR3 sequence: CATSEAGWGYTF. DNA of the CDR3: TGTGCCACCAGCGAAGCAGGGTGGGGCTACACCTTC.

This chain uses TRBV6-5 with TRBJ1-5; no firm D call. The V and J ends lost 4 bases and 7 bases respectively, with 11 bases between them. The CDR3 consists of 13 residues. Germline-derived CDR1 and CDR2 are MNHEY and SVGAGI. The CDR3 nucleotides read TGTGCCAGCAGTTCCAGATTACAACAGCCCCAGCATTTT. Translation gives CASSSRLQQPQHF.

The chain carries TRBV30 and TRBJ1-4; D gene unclear. The CDR3 runs to 15 residues. CDR1 and CDR2 from the germline V gene are GTSNPN and SVGIG (reference sequence). The V end was cut by 5 bases, the J end by 10 bases, with 23 bases between. The CDR3 region is CAWGPPQGQAGKLFF. The CDR3 bases are TGTGCCTGGGGGCCCCCACAAGGCCAAGCGGGAAAACTGTTTTTT.

The V gene is TRBV18, the J gene TRBJ2-3; D might be TRBD1 (5 bases). The CDR3 consists of 12 residues. V gave up 6 bases and J gave up 4 bases, with 8 bases separating them. Germline V gene lookup returns CDR1 KGHSH and CDR2 LQKENI. CDR3 amino acids: CASSQGSDTQYF. The CDR3 DNA follows: TGTGCCAGCTCTCAGGGTTCAGATACGCAGTATTTT.

This clone was counted between two and nine times. The chain has TRBV6-4 and TRBJ2-3; 13 bases map to TRBD2. The trim removed 4 bases at V and 1 base at J, leaving 2 bases unmatched. CDR3 size: 16 residues. Germline-derived CDR1 and CDR2 are MRHNA and SNTAGT. CDR3 protein: CASSAGTSGGTDTQYF. For the CDR3, the DNA is TGTGCCAGCAGTGCCGGGACTAGCGGGGGCACAGATACGCAGTATTTT.

V gene TRBV15 combines with J gene TRBJ2-3; D gene ambiguous. CDR1 and CDR2 (germline): LNHNV, YYDKDF (reference sequence). Trimming cost V 0 bases and J 5 bases, with 6 bases left between them. CDR3 length: 13 amino acids. CDR3 bases: TGTGCCACCAGCAGAGATTCCCGAGATACGCAGTATTTT. It is translated as CATSRDSRDTQYF.

J is TRBJ1-5 and V is TRBV6-5, with 8 bases that match TRBD1. Germline V lookup: CDR1 MNHEY, CDR2 SVGAGI. The length of the CDR3 is 15 residues. The V segment lost 10 bases and the J segment 2 bases; nucleotides outside the gene matches: 10. The CDR3 sequence is CATRGRGGGNQPQHF. In DNA, the CDR3 is TGTGCCACCAGGGGGCGGGGTGGCGGCAATCAGCCCCAGCATTTT.

The chain has TRBV2 and TRBJ1-3; perhaps TRBD1 as D (6 bases). Trimming took off 2 bases at V and 4 bases at J, with 9 bases between the two ends. Germline V gives CDR1 SNHLY, CDR2 FYNNEI. CDR3 length equals 14 residues. The CDR3 nucleotides are TGTGCCAGCAGTGAAACAGGGATCGGAAACACCATATATTTT. It is translated as CASSETGIGNTIYF.

The CDR3 here is CASSGDRAPYEQYF. The CDR3 coding sequence is TGTGCCAGCAGCGGTGACAGGGCCCCCTACGAGCAGTACTTC. This sequence joins TRBV5-4 and TRBJ2-7, with 7 bases fitting TRBD1. Trimming removed 4 bases from V and 2 bases from J; junction bases left unmatched: 6. CDR3 size: 14 residues. CDR1 and CDR2 from the germline V gene are SGHNT and YYREEE (reference sequence).

The rearrangement joins TRBV7-9 to TRBJ2-7, with D tentatively TRBD1 (6 bases). Germline CDR1 SEHNR, CDR2 FQNEAQ (reference sequence). Trimming removed 5 bases at V and 2 bases at J, with 16 bases between. The CDR3 is 15 amino acids. The CDR3 DNA follows: TGTGCCAGCAGCGTCCAGACAGGTCCACCCTACGAGCAGTACTTC. It is translated as CASSVQTGPPYEQYF.